This TCR beta chain was obtained from a study of control samples from healthy donors and cancer patients. This CDR3 region has 16 residues. With 6 bases removed from V and 2 bases from J, the gap between germline ends came to 17 bases. Germline loops: CDR1 MNHEY, CDR2 SMNVEV (reference sequence). TCRdb keeps only in-frame clones here, not all; method: immunoSEQ multiplex PCR. Here the sample spans 75,000 to 90,000 clones, about 89% being singletons. This sequence joins TRBV27 and TRBJ2-4; a possible D gene is TRBD2 (6 bases). Sample: blood. This clonotype was sampled from a man aged 50 to 60 in good health. The CDR3 nucleotides read TGTGCCAGCAGCCGCTATCAGGGAGGATCCAAAAACATTCAGTACTTC. The encoded protein is CASSRYQGGSKNIQYF.